The 18 T cell receptor beta chains presented below share a single source sample, sequenced in a study of blood T cell repertoires in COVID-19. This table comes from immunoSEQ multiplex PCR, and its TCRdb copy is limited to in-frame clones, with some not included. The table shows about 140,000 clones, with approximately 84% occurring only once. Specimen: PBMCs or T cells enriched from blood (not recorded which). Receptors originate from a man aged 50-60 years in a cohort exposed to, infected with or recovered from COVID-19 (not recorded which).

The chain is built from TRBV2 and TRBJ1-2, with 7 bases lining up with TRBD1. CDR1 and CDR2 from the germline V gene are SNHLY and FYNNEI. The J segment lost 6 bases and the V segment lost 4 bases, leaving 8 bases of the junction unmatched. The CDR3 consists of 14 residues. CDR3 protein: CASSVDRAVDGYTF. DNA for the CDR3: TGTGCCAGCAGTGTAGACAGGGCAGTAGATGGCTACACCTTC.

This clone appeared once. The chain has TRBV9 and TRBJ2-2; 8 bases fit TRBD2. In germline, CDR1 is SGDLS, CDR2 YYNGEE. This CDR3 is built from 15 residues. V shed 0 bases and J 7 bases; nucleotides not matched to a gene: 5. The CDR3 sequence: CASSVDGGAVGELFF. The CDR3 DNA is TGTGCCAGCAGCGTAGACGGGGGGGCCGTCGGGGAGCTGTTTTTT.

The rearrangement joins TRBV7-8 to TRBJ2-1; TRBD2 agrees at 7 bases. The CDR3 totals 14 residues. CDR1 and CDR2 (germline): SGHVS, FQNEAQ. Unmatched junction bases numbered 4, after V lost 6 bases and J lost 2 bases. In DNA, the CDR3 is TGTGCCAGCAGAGCAGCGGGGCCCTACAATGAGCAGTTCTTC. Translating gives CASRAAGPYNEQFF.

This rearrangement joins TRBV29-1 to TRBJ2-7; a weak D match, TRBD1 (5 bases). Trimming took 0 bases from V and 7 from J, leaving 13 bases between them. The CDR3 has 13 residues. CDR1 is SQVTM and CDR2 is ANQGSEA in the germline V gene. The CDR3 loop reads CSVEDPSGWEQYF. Here the CDR3 DNA reads TGCAGCGTTGAAGATCCATCAGGGTGGGAGCAGTACTTC.

The V and J genes are TRBV20-1 and TRBJ2-7; D perhaps matches TRBD2 (6 bases). The V and J ends lost 3 bases and 6 bases respectively, with 9 bases between them. Germline V gene sequence: CDR1 DFQATT, CDR2 SNEGSKA (reference sequence). The CDR3 totals 11 residues. CDR3 sequence reads: CSASGSGEQYF. Here the CDR3 DNA reads TGCAGTGCTAGCGGGAGTGGCGAGCAGTACTTC.

This rearrangement joins TRBV6-5 to TRBJ2-7, with 9 bases matching TRBD1. CDR3 length: 15 amino acids. Looked up from germline, CDR1 is MNHEY and CDR2 is SVGAGI. Trimming at V came to 6 bases and at J to 2 bases, leaving 8 bases not matched to a gene. CDR3 in DNA: TGTGCCAGCAGAACCGGGACAGGGAATACCTACGAGCAGTACTTC. As protein: CASRTGTGNTYEQYF.

The rearrangement uses TRBV2 and TRBJ1-6; D remains ambiguous. The CDR3 spans 13 residues. Germline loops: CDR1 SNHLY, CDR2 FYNNEI. V dropped 11 bases and J dropped 7 bases, with 15 bases sitting between them. CDR3 protein: CAGAPDWNSPLHF. In nucleotides, the CDR3 is TGTGCCGGCGCCCCTGACTGGAATTCACCCCTCCACTTT. The full variable domain, with the rest looked up from reference TRBV2 and TRBJ1-6, is EPEVTQTPSHQVTQMGQEVILRCVPISNHLYFYWYRQILGQKVEFLVSFYNNEISEKSEIFDDQFSVERPDGSNFTLKIRSTKLEDSAMYFCAGAPDWNSPLHFGNGTRLTVT.

The rearrangement links TRBV5-1 to TRBJ2-7; 8 positions agree with TRBD2. The CDR3 totals 20 residues. V was clipped by 0 bases and J by 5 bases; unmatched bases: 22. Germline values: CDR1 SGHRS, CDR2 YFSETQ. Written as DNA, the CDR3 is TGCGCCAGCAGCTTGGGCGACCGGGAGGGCCGAGAGAGCCGGATCCACGAGCAGTACTTC. It translates to CASSLGDREGRESRIHEQYF.

The table lists this clone with a count of one. As DNA, the CDR3 is TGTGCCTGGGGGGACAGGGACATTCAGTACTTC. It encodes CAWGDRDIQYF. V and J are TRBV30 and TRBJ2-4; 9 bases are a match to TRBD1. Germline CDR1 GTSNPN, CDR2 SVGIG (reference sequence). This CDR3 region has 11 residues. Unmatched junction bases numbered 1, after V lost 5 bases and J lost 8 bases.

V and J are TRBV7-8 and TRBJ1-6, with 11 nucleotides matching TRBD1. Germline CDR1 is SGHVS and CDR2 is FQNEAQ. V lost 0 bases, J lost 7 bases, and 2 bases stayed unmatched. The CDR3 is 16 amino acids. The chain's CDR3 is CASSLAGQGVNSPLHF. The CDR3 DNA reads TGTGCCAGCAGCTTAGCGGGACAGGGGGTAAATTCACCCCTCCACTTT.

J is TRBJ1-2 and V is TRBV4-3; no clear D gene. The CDR3 covers 15 residues. Trimming removed 0 bases at V and 3 bases at J, with 11 bases between. CDR1 is LGHNA, CDR2 YSLEER, per germline. The CDR3 here is CASSQDRGRDYGYTF. CDR3 nucleotides: TGCGCCAGCAGCCAAGATCGAGGCAGAGACTATGGCTACACCTTC.

This chain connects TRBV25-1 to TRBJ1-2, with 11 nucleotides matching TRBD1. This CDR3 has 12 residues. The germline V gene has CDR1 MGHDK and CDR2 SYGVNS. Losses at the gene ends were 11 bases for V and 7 bases for J; bases not matched to a gene: 6. The CDR3 loop reads CAGQGADGGYTF. The CDR3 nucleotides are TGTGCCGGACAGGGGGCAGATGGTGGCTACACCTTC.

The rearrangement joins TRBV7-2 to TRBJ1-4; D is unclear. The germline CDR1 and CDR2 sequences are SGHTA and FQGNSA. CDR3 length equals 15 residues. V was clipped by 1 base and J by 7 bases, with 13 bases between them. The CDR3 reads CASSLGYGVGEKLFF. DNA of the CDR3: TGTGCCAGCAGCTTAGGGTACGGGGTGGGTGAAAAACTGTTTTTT.

This clone was seen only once. The rearrangement joins TRBV7-8 to TRBJ2-1; D is uncertain. V lost 1 base and J lost 7, with 5 bases in between. The CDR3 spans 12 residues. Per germline, CDR1 SGHVS and CDR2 FQNEAQ. The CDR3 DNA sequence: TGTGCCAGCAGCTTAGTGACTAATGAGCAGTTCTTC. Translating gives CASSLVTNEQFF.

The rearrangement links TRBV5-4 to TRBJ2-1; 7 nucleotides align to TRBD1. The V and J ends lost 4 bases and 4 bases, in that order; junction bases with no gene match: 8. Germline V gene data show CDR1 as SGHNT and CDR2 as YYREEE (reference sequence). This CDR3 has 15 amino acids. CDR3 in DNA: TGTGCCAGCAGCGGTACAGGGGTTGGGTACAATGAGCAGTTCTTC. It is translated as CASSGTGVGYNEQFF.

The rearrangement uses TRBV6-4 and TRBJ1-6; D is uncertain. Per germline, CDR1 MRHNA and CDR2 SNTAGT. This CDR3 comprises 13 residues. The V gene lost 4 bases and the J gene lost 7 bases, with 8 bases spanning the gap. Here the CDR3 DNA reads TGTGCCAGCAGTGGCGACTACAATTCACCCCTCCACTTT. It translates to CASSGDYNSPLHF.

This clone was picked up a small number of times. Distinct nucleotide sequences in the sample also encode this CDR3. The chain has TRBV7-2 and TRBJ2-7, with TRBD2 matching 7 bases. The CDR3 spans 14 residues. V gave up 3 bases and J gave up 0 bases; unmatched junction bases: 2. The germline gives CDR1 SGHTA, CDR2 FQGNSA. CDR3 in amino acids: CASSLGLSSYEQYF. CDR3 in DNA: TGTGCCAGCAGCTTGGGACTATCCTCCTACGAGCAGTACTTC.

Remarks on this clone: The junction does not match germline at one end; this may be a read error. The rearrangement uses TRBV6-1 and TRBJ2-7; TRBD2 aligns across 13 bases. The CDR3 has 18 residues. Germline V gives CDR1 MNHNS, CDR2 SASEGT. CDR3 DNA: TGTGCTAGCAGTGCCCCTGCCCCTGGACTAGCGGGAGTTTACGAGCAGTACTTC. Residues: CASSAPAPGLAGVYEQYF.